The clone carrying this T cell receptor (beta chain) was seen once. Assay used: immunoSEQ multiplex PCR; TCRdb lists only in-frame clones, some missing. This sample has fewer than 110,000 clones, with over 75% found just once. This specimen comes from a study of blood T cell repertoires in COVID-19. CDR3 length: 14 amino acids. CDR1 and CDR2 from the germline V gene are WSHSY and SAAADI. V lost 6 bases, J lost 0 bases, and 2 bases stayed unmatched. The chain combines TRBV10-2 with TRBJ1-5, with 7 bases lining up with TRBD1. What was sequenced was peripheral blood. This clonotype was sampled from a woman younger than 45 with acute or convalescent COVID-19. The CDR3 DNA is TGCGCCAGCAGGACAGGGCTTAGCAATCAGCCCCAGCATTTT. It specifies CASRTGLSNQPQHF.